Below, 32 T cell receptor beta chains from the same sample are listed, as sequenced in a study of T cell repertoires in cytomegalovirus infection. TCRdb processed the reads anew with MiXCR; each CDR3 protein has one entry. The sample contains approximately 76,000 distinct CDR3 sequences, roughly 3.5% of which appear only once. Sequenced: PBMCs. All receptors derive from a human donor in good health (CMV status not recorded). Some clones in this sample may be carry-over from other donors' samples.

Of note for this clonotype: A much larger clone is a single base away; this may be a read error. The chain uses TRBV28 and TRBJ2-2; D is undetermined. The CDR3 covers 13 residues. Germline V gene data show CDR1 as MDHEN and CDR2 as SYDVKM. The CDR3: CASSYLNTWELFF. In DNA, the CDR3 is TGTGCCAGCAGTTACCTGAACACCTGGGAGCTGTTTTTT.

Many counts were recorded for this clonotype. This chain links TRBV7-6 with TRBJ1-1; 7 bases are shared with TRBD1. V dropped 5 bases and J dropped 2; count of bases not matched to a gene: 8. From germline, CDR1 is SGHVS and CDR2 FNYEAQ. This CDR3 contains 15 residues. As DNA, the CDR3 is TGTGCCAGCAGCACTAGACAGGGCACCAACACTGAAGCTTTCTTT. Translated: CASSTRQGTNTEAFF.

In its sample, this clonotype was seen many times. CDR3 amino acids: CASSQLSGFGESTDTQYF. The CDR3 DNA follows: TGTGCCAGCAGCCAATTAAGCGGGTTTGGAGAGAGCACAGATACGCAGTATTTT. The rearrangement joins TRBV4-2 to TRBJ2-3; D might be TRBD2 (6 bases). The CDR3 is 18 residues long. V lost 2 bases and J 0 bases, leaving 18 bases between the germline ends. Germline loops: CDR1 LGHNA, CDR2 YNFKEQ.

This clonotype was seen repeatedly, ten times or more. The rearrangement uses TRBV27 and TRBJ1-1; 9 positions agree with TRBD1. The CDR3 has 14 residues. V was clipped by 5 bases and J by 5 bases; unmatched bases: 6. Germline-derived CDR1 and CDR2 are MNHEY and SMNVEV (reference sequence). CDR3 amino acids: CASSPGDRETEAFF. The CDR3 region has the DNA TGTGCCAGCAGTCCCGGGGACAGGGAGACTGAAGCTTTCTTT.

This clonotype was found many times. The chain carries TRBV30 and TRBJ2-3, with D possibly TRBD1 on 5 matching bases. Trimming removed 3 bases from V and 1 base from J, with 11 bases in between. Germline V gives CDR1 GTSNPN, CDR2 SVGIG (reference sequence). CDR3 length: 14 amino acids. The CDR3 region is CAWRWGRRTDTQYF. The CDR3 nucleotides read TGTGCCTGGAGGTGGGGCAGACGCACAGATACGCAGTATTTT.

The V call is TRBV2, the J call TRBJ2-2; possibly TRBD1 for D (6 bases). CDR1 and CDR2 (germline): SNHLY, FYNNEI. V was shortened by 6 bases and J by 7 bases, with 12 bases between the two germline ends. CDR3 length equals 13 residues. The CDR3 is CASRDTGYGELFF. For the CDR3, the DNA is TGTGCCAGCAGAGACACAGGGTACGGGGAGCTGTTTTTT.

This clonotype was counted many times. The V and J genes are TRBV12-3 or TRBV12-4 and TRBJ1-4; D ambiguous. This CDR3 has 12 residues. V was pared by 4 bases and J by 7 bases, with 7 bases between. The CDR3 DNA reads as TGTGCCAGCAGTTCGGATGTTGAAAAACTGTTTTTT. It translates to CASSSDVEKLFF.

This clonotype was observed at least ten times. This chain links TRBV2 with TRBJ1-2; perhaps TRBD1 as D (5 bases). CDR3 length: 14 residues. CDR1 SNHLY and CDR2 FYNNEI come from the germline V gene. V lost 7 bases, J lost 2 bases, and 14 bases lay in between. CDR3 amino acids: CASKRDGGNYGYTF. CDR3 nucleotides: TGTGCCAGCAAGCGGGACGGAGGGAACTATGGCTACACCTTC.

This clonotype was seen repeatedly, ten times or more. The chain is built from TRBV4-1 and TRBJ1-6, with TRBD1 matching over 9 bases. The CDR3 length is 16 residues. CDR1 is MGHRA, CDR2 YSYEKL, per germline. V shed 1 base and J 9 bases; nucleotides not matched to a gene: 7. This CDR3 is CASSQVGGGQGSPLHF. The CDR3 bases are TGCGCCAGCAGCCAAGTCGGGGGGGGACAGGGTTCACCCCTCCACTTT.

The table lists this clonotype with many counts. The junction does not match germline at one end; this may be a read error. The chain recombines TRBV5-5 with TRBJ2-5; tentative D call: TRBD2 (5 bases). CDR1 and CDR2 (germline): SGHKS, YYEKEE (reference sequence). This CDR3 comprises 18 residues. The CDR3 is CVSTSGLSRQEQMETQYF. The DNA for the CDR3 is TGTGTCAGCACCTCGGGGTTGAGTAGGCAGGAACAAATGGAGACCCAGTACTTC.

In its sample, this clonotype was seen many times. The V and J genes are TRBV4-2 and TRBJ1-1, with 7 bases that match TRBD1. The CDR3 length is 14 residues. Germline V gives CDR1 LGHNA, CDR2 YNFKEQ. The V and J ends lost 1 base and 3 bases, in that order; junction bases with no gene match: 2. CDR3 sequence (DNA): TGTGCCAGCAGCCAAGGGGACAGAGACACTGAAGCTTTCTTT. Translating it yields CASSQGDRDTEAFF.

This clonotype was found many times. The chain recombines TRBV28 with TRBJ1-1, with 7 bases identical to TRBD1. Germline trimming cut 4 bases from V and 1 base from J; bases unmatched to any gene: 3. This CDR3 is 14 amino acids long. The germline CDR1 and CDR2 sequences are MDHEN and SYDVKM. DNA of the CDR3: TGTGCCAGCAGTTCGGCAGGGGGGAACACTGAAGCTTTCTTT. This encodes CASSSAGGNTEAFF.

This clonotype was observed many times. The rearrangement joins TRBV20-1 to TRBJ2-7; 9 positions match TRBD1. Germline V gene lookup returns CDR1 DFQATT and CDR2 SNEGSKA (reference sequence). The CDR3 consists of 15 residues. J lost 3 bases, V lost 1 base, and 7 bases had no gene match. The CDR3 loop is CSARGPGQGDYEQYF. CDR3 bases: TGCAGTGCTAGAGGGCCGGGACAGGGCGACTACGAGCAGTACTTC.

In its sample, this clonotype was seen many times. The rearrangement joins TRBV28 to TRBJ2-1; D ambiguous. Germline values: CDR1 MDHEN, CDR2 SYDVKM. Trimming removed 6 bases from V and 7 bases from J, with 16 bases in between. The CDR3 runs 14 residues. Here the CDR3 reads CASSYYVRLNEQFF. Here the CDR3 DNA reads TGTGCCAGCAGCTACTATGTCCGTCTTAATGAGCAGTTCTTC.

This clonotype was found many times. The CDR3 is CASSPRDDHGYTF. Here the CDR3 DNA reads TGTGCCAGCTCACCACGGGACGACCATGGCTACACCTTC. The chain combines TRBV18 with TRBJ1-2, with D maybe TRBD1 (5 bases). In germline, CDR1 is KGHSH, CDR2 LQKENI. This CDR3 has 13 amino acids. Trimming removed 1 base at V and 6 bases at J, with 9 bases between.

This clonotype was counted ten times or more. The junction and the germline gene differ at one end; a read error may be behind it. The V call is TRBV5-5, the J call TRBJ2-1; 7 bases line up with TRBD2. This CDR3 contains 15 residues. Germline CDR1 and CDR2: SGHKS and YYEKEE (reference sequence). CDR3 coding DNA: TGTGTCAGCAGCTCAGCGGGGATCTCCTACAATGAGCAGTTCTTC. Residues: CVSSSAGISYNEQFF.

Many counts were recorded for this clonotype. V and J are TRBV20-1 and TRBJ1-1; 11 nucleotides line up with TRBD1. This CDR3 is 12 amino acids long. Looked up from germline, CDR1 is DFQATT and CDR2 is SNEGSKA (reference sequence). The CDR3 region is CKVGQGATEAFF. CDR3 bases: TGCAAAGTCGGACAGGGGGCGACTGAAGCTTTCTTT.

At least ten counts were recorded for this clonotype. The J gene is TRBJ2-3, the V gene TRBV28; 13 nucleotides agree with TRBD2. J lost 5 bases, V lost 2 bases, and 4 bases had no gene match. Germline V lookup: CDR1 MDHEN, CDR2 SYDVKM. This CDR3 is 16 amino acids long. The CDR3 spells CASSLGLAGVKDTQYF. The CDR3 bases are TGTGCCAGCAGTTTAGGACTAGCGGGGGTCAAAGATACGCAGTATTTT.

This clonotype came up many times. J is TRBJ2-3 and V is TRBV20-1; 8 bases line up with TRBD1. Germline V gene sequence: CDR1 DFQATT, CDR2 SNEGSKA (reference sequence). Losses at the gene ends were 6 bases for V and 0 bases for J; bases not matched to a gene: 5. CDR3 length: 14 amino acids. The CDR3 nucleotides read TGCAGTGCCACCGACAGGGGTAGCACAGATACGCAGTATTTT. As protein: CSATDRGSTDTQYF.

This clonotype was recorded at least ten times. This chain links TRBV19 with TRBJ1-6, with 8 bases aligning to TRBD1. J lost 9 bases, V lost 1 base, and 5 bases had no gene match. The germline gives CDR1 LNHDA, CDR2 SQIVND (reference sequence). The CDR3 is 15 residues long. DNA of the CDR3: TGTGCCAGTAGTATAGTGTCAGGGGGCTTTTCACCCCTCCACTTT. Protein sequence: CASSIVSGGFSPLHF.

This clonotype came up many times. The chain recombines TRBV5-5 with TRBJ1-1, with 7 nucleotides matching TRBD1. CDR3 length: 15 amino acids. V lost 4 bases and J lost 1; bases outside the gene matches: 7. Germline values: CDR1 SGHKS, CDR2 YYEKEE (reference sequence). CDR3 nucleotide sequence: TGTGCCAGCAGCATGACAGGGATTACGAACACTGAAGCTTTCTTT. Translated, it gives CASSMTGITNTEAFF.

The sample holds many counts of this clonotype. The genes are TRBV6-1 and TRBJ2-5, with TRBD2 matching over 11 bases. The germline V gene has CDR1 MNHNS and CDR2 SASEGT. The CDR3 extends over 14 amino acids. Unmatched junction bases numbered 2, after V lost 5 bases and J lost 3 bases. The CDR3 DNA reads TGTGCCAGCAGTCCTAGCGGGGGGAAAGAGACCCAGTACTTC. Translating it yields CASSPSGGKETQYF.

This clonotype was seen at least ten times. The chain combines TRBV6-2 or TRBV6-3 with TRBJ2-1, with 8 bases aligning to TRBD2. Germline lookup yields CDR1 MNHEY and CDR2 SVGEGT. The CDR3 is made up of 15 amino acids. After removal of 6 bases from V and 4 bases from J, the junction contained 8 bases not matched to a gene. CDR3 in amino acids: CASSTQRGPYNEQFF. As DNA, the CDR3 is TGTGCCAGCAGCACCCAGCGGGGGCCATACAATGAGCAGTTCTTC.

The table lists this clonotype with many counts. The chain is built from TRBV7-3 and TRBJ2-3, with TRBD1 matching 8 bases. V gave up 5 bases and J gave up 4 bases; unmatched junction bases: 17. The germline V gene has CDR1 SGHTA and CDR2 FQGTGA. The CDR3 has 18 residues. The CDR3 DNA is TGTGCCAGCAGCCCGCTCCCGGTTGGATCAGGGGGCGCAGATACGCAGTATTTT. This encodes CASSPLPVGSGGADTQYF.

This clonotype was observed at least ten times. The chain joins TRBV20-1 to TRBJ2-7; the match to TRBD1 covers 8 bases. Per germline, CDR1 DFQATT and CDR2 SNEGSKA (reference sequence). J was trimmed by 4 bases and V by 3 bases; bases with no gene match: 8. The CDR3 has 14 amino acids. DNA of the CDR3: TGCAGTGCTAGCACCAGGACAGGGATATACGAGCAGTACTTC. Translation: CSASTRTGIYEQYF.

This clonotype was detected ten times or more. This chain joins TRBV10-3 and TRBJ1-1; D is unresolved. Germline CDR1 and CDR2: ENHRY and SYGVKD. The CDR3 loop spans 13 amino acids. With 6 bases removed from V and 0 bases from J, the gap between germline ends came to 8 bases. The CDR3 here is CAIRRDLNTEAFF. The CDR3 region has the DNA TGTGCCATCAGGAGAGACCTGAACACTGAAGCTTTCTTT.

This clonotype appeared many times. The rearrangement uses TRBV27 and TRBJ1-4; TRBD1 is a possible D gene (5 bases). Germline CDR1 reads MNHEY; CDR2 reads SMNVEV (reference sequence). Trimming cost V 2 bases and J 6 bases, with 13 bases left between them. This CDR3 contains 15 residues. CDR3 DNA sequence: TGTGCCAGCAGTTTAAATGGGGCAGAGTATGAAAAACTGTTTTTT. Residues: CASSLNGAEYEKLFF.

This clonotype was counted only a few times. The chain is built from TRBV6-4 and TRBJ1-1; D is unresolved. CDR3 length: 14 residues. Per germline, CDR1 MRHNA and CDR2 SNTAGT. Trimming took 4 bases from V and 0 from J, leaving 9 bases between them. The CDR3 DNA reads TGTGCCAGCAGTGCGGAGGGCATGAACACTGAAGCTTTCTTT. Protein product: CASSAEGMNTEAFF.

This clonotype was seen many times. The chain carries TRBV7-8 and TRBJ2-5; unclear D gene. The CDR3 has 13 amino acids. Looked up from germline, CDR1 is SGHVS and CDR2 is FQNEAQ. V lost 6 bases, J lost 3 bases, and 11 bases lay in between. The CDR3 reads CASRGRIEETQYF. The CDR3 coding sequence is TGTGCCAGCAGGGGCCGGATCGAAGAGACCCAGTACTTC.

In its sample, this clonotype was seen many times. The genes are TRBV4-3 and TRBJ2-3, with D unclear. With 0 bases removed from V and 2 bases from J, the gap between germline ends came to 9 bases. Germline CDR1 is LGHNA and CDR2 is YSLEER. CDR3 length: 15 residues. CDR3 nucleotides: TGCGCCAGCAGCCAAGAGTTCGGCCCCACAGATACGCAGTATTTT. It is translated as CASSQEFGPTDTQYF.

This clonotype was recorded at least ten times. The CDR3 DNA sequence: TGTGCCAGCAGTGAAACAGGGGTAGTTTGGGTGTTGGACACTGAAGCTTTCTTT. Encoded protein: CASSETGVVWVLDTEAFF. J is TRBJ1-1 and V is TRBV2; 7 bases are shared with TRBD1. The CDR3 is made up of 18 amino acids. The germline gives CDR1 SNHLY, CDR2 FYNNEI. J was trimmed by 3 bases and V by 2 bases; bases with no gene match: 15.

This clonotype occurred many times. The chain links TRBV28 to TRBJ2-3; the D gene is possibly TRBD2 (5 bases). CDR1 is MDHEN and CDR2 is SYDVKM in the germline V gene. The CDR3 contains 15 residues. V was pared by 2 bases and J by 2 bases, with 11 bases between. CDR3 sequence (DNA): TGTGCCAGCAGTTTAGGAGGAAGCCCCACAGATACGCAGTATTTT. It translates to CASSLGGSPTDTQYF.